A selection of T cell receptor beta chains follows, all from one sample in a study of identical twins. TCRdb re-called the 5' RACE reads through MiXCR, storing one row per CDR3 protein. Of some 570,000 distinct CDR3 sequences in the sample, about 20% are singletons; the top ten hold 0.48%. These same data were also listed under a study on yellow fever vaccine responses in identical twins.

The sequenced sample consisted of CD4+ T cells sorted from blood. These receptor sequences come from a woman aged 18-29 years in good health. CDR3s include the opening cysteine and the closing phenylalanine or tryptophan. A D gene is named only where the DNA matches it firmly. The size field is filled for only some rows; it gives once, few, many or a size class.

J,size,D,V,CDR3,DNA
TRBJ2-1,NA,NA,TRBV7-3,CASSPTGVRDGEQFF,TGTGCCAGCAGCCCCACGGGGGTGCGGGACGGTGAGCAGTTCTTC
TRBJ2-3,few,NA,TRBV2,CASSGWSTDTQYF,TGTGCCAGCAGTGGCTGGAGCACAGATACGCAGTATTTT
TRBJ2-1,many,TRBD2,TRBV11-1,CASRRRREETYNEQFF,TGTGCCAGCAGACGAAGGCGGGAGGAAACCTACAATGAGCAGTTCTTC
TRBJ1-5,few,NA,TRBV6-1,CASSGRGLNQPQHF,TGTGCCAGCAGTGGCAGGGGTCTGAATCAGCCCCAGCATTTT
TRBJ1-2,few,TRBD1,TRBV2,CASSPGQGHGYTF,TGTGCCAGCAGCCCCGGACAGGGCCATGGCTACACCTTC
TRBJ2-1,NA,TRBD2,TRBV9,CASSVESGRRDEQFF,TGTGCCAGCAGCGTAGAGAGCGGGAGGAGGGATGAGCAGTTCTTC
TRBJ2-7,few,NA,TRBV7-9,CASSSVWGPYEQYF,TGTGCCAGCAGCTCCGTATGGGGGCCCTACGAGCAGTACTTC
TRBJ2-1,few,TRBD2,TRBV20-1,CSARDLAVSYNEQFF,TGCAGTGCTAGAGACCTAGCGGTCTCCTACAATGAGCAGTTCTTC
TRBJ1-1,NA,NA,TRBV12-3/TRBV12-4,CASTTSHDRTEAFF,TGTGCCAGCACCACGTCACACGATAGGACTGAAGCTTTCTTT
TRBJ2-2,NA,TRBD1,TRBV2,CASSLRTGAYTGELFF,TGTGCCAGCAGTCTCCGGACAGGGGCCTACACCGGGGAGCTGTTTTTT
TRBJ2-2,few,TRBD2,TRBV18,CASSQNRGANTGELFF,TGTGCCAGCTCGCAGAATCGGGGGGCGAACACCGGGGAGCTGTTTTTT
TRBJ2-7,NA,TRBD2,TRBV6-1,CASSPRTRVDEQYF,TGTGCCAGCAGTCCCCGGACTAGAGTTGACGAGCAGTACTTC
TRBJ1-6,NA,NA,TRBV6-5,CASSYAGDHSPLHF,TGTGCCAGCAGTTATGCGGGAGATCATTCACCCCTCCACTTT
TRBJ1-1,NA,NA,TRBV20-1,CSAYKTANTEAFF,TGCAGTGCTTATAAAACAGCGAACACTGAAGCTTTCTTT
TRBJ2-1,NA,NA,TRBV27,CASSLSWKPSLDEQFF,TGTGCCAGCAGTTTATCGTGGAAACCGTCATTGGATGAGCAGTTCTTC
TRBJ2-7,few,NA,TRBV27,CASSIRPGSSYEQYF,TGTGCCAGCAGCATCCGGCCAGGGAGTTCCTACGAGCAGTACTTC
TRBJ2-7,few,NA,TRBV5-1,CASRVAGGRGEQYF,TGCGCCAGCAGGGTGGCTGGGGGTCGAGGCGAGCAGTACTTC
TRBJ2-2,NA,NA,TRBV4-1,CASSQVRQIYTGELFF,TGCGCCAGCAGCCAAGTACGGCAGATATACACCGGGGAGCTGTTTTTT
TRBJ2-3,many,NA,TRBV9,CASSVGPKGSVTDTQYF,TGTGCCAGCAGCGTAGGGCCGAAGGGGAGTGTTACAGATACGCAGTATTTT
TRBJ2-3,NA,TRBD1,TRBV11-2,CASSPGQGAREDTQYF,TGTGCCAGCAGCCCAGGACAGGGGGCGAGGGAAGATACGCAGTATTTT
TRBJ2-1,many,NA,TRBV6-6,CASSYVGNEQFF,TGTGCCAGCAGTTACGTAGGGAATGAGCAGTTCTTC
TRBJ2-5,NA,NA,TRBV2,CASSEVALAQETQYF,TGTGCCAGCAGTGAGGTTGCTCTGGCTCAAGAGACCCAGTACTTC
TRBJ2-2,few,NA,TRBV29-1,CSTRRSLTGELFF,TGCAGCACCAGACGGAGTCTCACCGGGGAGCTGTTTTTT
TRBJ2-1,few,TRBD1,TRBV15,CATSRGGTGGGYNEQFF,TGTGCCACCAGCAGAGGTGGGACAGGGGGCGGCTACAATGAGCAGTTCTTC
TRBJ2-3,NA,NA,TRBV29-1,CSVVLGRADTQYF,TGCAGCGTTGTCCTCGGGCGGGCCGATACGCAGTATTTT
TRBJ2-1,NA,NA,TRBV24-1,CATSDWTRDRTYNGQFF,TGTGCCACCAGTGATTGGACTAGGGACAGGACCTACAATGGGCAGTTCTTC
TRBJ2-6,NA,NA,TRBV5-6,CASSFLQTGANVLTF,TGTGCCAGCAGCTTCCTACAGACCGGGGCCAACGTCCTGACTTTC
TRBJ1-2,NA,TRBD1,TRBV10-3,CAISGPSTGVGGYTF,TGTGCCATCAGTGGACCCTCGACAGGGGTTGGTGGCTACACCTTC
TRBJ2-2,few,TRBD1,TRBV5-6,CASSLKYRDRQNTGELFF,TGTGCCAGCAGCTTGAAGTATAGGGACAGACAGAACACCGGGGAGCTGTTTTTT
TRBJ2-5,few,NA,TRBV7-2,CASSLIPQETQYF,TGTGCCAGCAGCTTAATTCCCCAAGAGACCCAGTACTTC
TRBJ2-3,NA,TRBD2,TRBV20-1,CSAGTAGGPTDTQYF,TGCAGTGCTGGGACCGCGGGGGGGCCTACAGATACGCAGTATTTT
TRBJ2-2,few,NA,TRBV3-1,CASTLRGTGELFF,TGTGCCAGCACCCTAAGGGGCACCGGGGAGCTGTTTTTT
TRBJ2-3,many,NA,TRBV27,CASSSFTDTQYF,TGTGCCAGCAGTTCCTTCACAGATACGCAGTATTTT
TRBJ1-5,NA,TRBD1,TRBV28,CASSRGQGGYSNQPQHF,TGTGCCAGCAGCCGCGGACAGGGGGGGTATAGCAATCAGCCCCAGCATTTT
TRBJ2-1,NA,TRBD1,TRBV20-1,CSAERTGVVFGEQFF,TGCAGTGCGGAAAGGACAGGGGTGGTTTTCGGTGAGCAGTTCTTC
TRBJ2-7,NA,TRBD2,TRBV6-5,CASSYYTGGSSYEQYF,TGTGCCAGCAGTTACTATACGGGGGGGAGCTCCTACGAGCAGTACTTC
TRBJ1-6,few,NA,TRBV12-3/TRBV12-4,CASSETNYNSPLHF,TGTGCCAGCTCCGAGACCAACTATAATTCACCCCTCCACTTT
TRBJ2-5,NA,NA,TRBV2,CASSEEGTHYETQYF,TGTGCCAGCAGTGAAGAAGGGACCCACTACGAGACCCAGTACTTC
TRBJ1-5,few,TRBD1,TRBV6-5,CASTSQGDAGSAQHF,TGTGCCAGCACTTCACAGGGGGACGCTGGGTCGGCCCAGCATTTT